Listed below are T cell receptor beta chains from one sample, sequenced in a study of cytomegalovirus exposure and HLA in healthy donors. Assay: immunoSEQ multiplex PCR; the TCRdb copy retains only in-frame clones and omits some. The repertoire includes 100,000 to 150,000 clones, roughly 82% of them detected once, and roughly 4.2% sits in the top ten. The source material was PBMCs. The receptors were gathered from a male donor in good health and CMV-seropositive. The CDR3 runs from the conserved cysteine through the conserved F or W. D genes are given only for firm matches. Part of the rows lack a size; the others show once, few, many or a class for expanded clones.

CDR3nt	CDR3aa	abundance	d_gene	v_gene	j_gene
TGCAGCGCCTGGGGACTAGCGGGAGCTAGCACAGATACGCAGTATTTT	CSAWGLAGASTDTQYF	once	TRBD2	TRBV29-1	TRBJ2-3
TGCGCCAGCAGCCTCCGGCAGGGCAACAATGAGCAGTTCTTC	CASSLRQGNNEQFF	.	.	TRBV5-1	TRBJ2-1
TGTGCCAGTAGCCTGGGACTAGTGACAGATACGCAGTATTTT	CASSLGLVTDTQYF	.	TRBD2	TRBV19	TRBJ2-3
TGTGCCAGCAGCCCAGGGACAGGGTACGGTGAGCAGTTCTTC	CASSPGTGYGEQFF	once	TRBD1	TRBV28	TRBJ2-1
TGTGCCAGCAGTTTTGAGGGAGGGCCGTACGAGCAGTACTTC	CASSFEGGPYEQYF	.	TRBD2	TRBV28	TRBJ2-7
TGTGCCAGCAGTCTTGGGCCTAACTATGGCTACACCTTC	CASSLGPNYGYTF	.	.	TRBV27	TRBJ1-2
TGTGCCAGCAGTGAAGCGCTTCGGGGGGGCCAGGAGACCCAGTACTTC	CASSEALRGGQETQYF	few	TRBD2	TRBV2	TRBJ2-5
TGTGCCAGCAGCCATGGACTAGCGTCAGCCTACGAGCAGTACTTC	CASSHGLASAYEQYF	.	TRBD2	TRBV11-2	TRBJ2-7
TGTGCCAGCAGCCCCGGGACTTTCTCTGGGGCCAACGTCCTGACTTTC	CASSPGTFSGANVLTF	.	.	TRBV28	TRBJ2-6
TGTGCCAGCAGTTCAGACAGGAGTTCATTTGGCCCTGGCTACACCTTC	CASSSDRSSFGPGYTF	.	.	TRBV6-5	TRBJ1-2
TGTGCCAGCAGCCTCCTAGCGGTCTACAATGAGCAGTTCTTC	CASSLLAVYNEQFF	.	TRBD2	TRBV13	TRBJ2-1
TGCGCCAGCAGCCCAGAGGCCCCATACAATGAGCAGTTCTTC	CASSPEAPYNEQFF	.	.	TRBV5-1	TRBJ2-1
TGCGCCAGCAGCCAAGATCTAGCGGGAGACGAGCAGTACTTC	CASSQDLAGDEQYF	.	TRBD2	TRBV4-1	TRBJ2-7
TGTGCCACCAGCAGAGCAGGGATCGGGGCCAACGTCCTGACTTTC	CATSRAGIGANVLTF	once	.	TRBV15	TRBJ2-6
TGTGCCAGCAGTGACCCAGGGATTAATGAAAAACTGTTTTTT	CASSDPGINEKLFF	.	.	TRBV6-1	TRBJ1-4
TGTGCCAGCAGCCAGGGACAGCTCCTTAACTATGGCTACACCTTC	CASSQGQLLNYGYTF	.	TRBD1	TRBV28	TRBJ1-2
TGCGCCAGCAGCACCTCGACAGCGAACACCGGGGAGCTGTTTTTT	CASSTSTANTGELFF	.	.	TRBV5-1	TRBJ2-2
TGTGCCAGCAGCACGCGAGCGGGGGGTACAGATACGCAGTATTTT	CASSTRAGGTDTQYF	once	TRBD2	TRBV5-6	TRBJ2-3
TGCGCCAGCAGCTTGGGCCCGTCGGGACCCCAGCATTTT	CASSLGPSGPQHF	.	.	TRBV5-1	TRBJ1-5
TGTGCCAGCAGTTTAGGGACAGGCGGCAATCAGCCCCAGCATTTT	CASSLGTGGNQPQHF	few	TRBD1	TRBV28	TRBJ1-5
TGTGCCAGCAGTTTCACAGGGGGCCTAGGGGAAGCTTTCTTT	CASSFTGGLGEAFF	.	TRBD1	TRBV28	TRBJ1-1
TGTGCCAGCAGCCCCCGTGGGACTAGCGGGAGGGCCACCGGGGAGCTGTTTTTT	CASSPRGTSGRATGELFF	.	TRBD2	TRBV7-3	TRBJ2-2
TGTGCCAGCAGTGGGGAGGCTAGCGGGGGCAATGAGCAGTTCTTC	CASSGEASGGNEQFF	.	TRBD2	TRBV6-4	TRBJ2-1
TGTGCCAGCAGCTCAGACAGGCTTGAAGCTTTCTTT	CASSSDRLEAFF	.	.	TRBV7-2	TRBJ1-1
TGTGCCAGCAGTGAATATGTCTACACAGATACGCAGTATTTT	CASSEYVYTDTQYF	.	.	TRBV6-1	TRBJ2-3
TGTGCCAGCAGCGTAGGGGGACAGGGGGATGAAAAACTGTTTTTT	CASSVGGQGDEKLFF	.	TRBD1	TRBV9	TRBJ1-4
TGTGCCAGCAGTTACTCGTGGCAGGGCGGCACTGAAGCTTTCTTT	CASSYSWQGGTEAFF	.	.	TRBV6-5	TRBJ1-1
TGTGCCAGCAGCCCCCAGGGAAGGGACAGAGTTTCCTACAATGAGCAGTTCTTC	CASSPQGRDRVSYNEQFF	.	TRBD1	TRBV7-8	TRBJ2-1
TGTTCCAGCACCAAGGGGGGGTGGGGGACAGGGGTGGATGAGCAGTTCTTC	CSSTKGGWGTGVDEQFF	.	TRBD1	TRBV7-9	TRBJ2-1
TGTGCCAGCAGGCTAGGACTAGCGGGGTACAATGAGCAGTTCTTC	CASRLGLAGYNEQFF	.	TRBD2	TRBV2	TRBJ2-1
TGTGCCAGCAGCCCCCTGTGGGGGGGCCTCACAGATACGCAGTATTTT	CASSPLWGGLTDTQYF	.	.	TRBV9	TRBJ2-3